The T cell receptor beta chain described here comes from a study of T-cell reconstitution after alpha-beta-depleted transplantation in children. Study results and limitations: Some patients showed high day-60 TCRbeta diversity, which derived from surviving recipient T cells and thymic progenitors. T-cell numbers and diversity one year post-transplant derived largely from freshly generated T cells.

The sample holds many counts of this clonotype. What it binds is not known. Construction of the TCRbeta library involved unique molecular identifiers. TCRdb re-analysed the PCR reads in MiXCR, keeping a single row per CDR3 protein. The sample shows 150,000 to 250,000 distinct CDR3 sequences, 6.3% of them seen only once. This TCR derives from a girl less than two years old with combined immunodeficiency, due to receive a stem cell transplant. The specimen comprised PBMCs, sampled before TCRalphabeta/CD19-depleted stem cell transplant.

Here the CDR3 DNA reads TGTGCCAGCAGTTACCTTGGGGGAGATACTGAAGCTTTCTTT. This encodes CASSYLGGDTEAFF. The chain combines TRBV6-5 with TRBJ1-1; a possible D gene is TRBD1 (5 bases). V lost 2 bases and J lost 5, with 12 bases in between. The CDR3 spans 14 residues. Germline V CDR1 and CDR2: MNHEY, SVGAGI.